The clone carrying this T cell receptor beta chain was observed a handful of times. TCRdb recomputed calls from the RT-PCR reads with MiXCR, one row per CDR3 protein. The repertoire holds more than 600,000 distinct CDR3 sequences, with 13% to 15% as singletons. The CDR3 is 13 residues long. The V end lost 2 bases, the J end lost 5 bases, and 8 bases lay between the germline ends. Germline V gene data show CDR1 as SGDLS and CDR2 as YYNGEE. Sequencing was done on a sample of memory CD4+ T cells from blood. This sequence was found in a female donor in good health, serving as a healthy control. This chain connects TRBV9 to TRBJ2-1, with D maybe TRBD2 (6 bases). In DNA, the CDR3 is TGTGCCAGCAGCGTTTTAGCGGACAATGAGCAGTTCTTC. Protein sequence: CASSVLADNEQFF.